Below, 25 T cell receptor beta chains from the same sample are listed, as sequenced in a study of T-cell reconstitution after alpha-beta-depleted transplantation in children. A library of TCRbeta sequences, prepared with unique molecular identifiers, was generated. TCRdb reanalysed the PCR reads using MiXCR and keeps one entry per CDR3 protein. Among some 240,000 distinct CDR3 sequences listed, approximately 12% were seen once. The sample in question was PBMCs from the stem cell graft donor, obtained from the stem cell graft. The receptor set was obtained from a human donor who donated a stem cell graft to a child with acute lymphoblastic leukemia.

This clonotype was seen at least ten times. This CDR3 reads CASSSGTAKTQYF. The DNA for the CDR3 is TGTGCCAGCAGCTCCGGGACAGCGAAGACCCAGTACTTC. The genes are TRBV5-6 and TRBJ2-5, with 7 bases that match TRBD1. The CDR3 is 13 residues long. Trimming took 3 bases from V and 6 from J; bases not matched to a gene: 5. Germline CDR1 is SGHDT and CDR2 is YYEEEE.

This clonotype came up many times. The V call is TRBV7-2, the J call TRBJ2-1; TRBD2 aligns across 9 bases. Germline CDR1 and CDR2: SGHTA and FQGNSA. This CDR3 is 17 amino acids long. The J segment lost 8 bases and the V segment lost 1 base, leaving 12 bases of the junction unmatched. The CDR3: CASSLGPVIAGAHEQFF. The CDR3 DNA follows: TGTGCCAGCAGCTTAGGCCCCGTGATAGCGGGAGCCCATGAGCAGTTCTTC.

This clonotype was seen at least ten times. The rearrangement links TRBV12-3 or TRBV12-4 to TRBJ1-1; TRBD1 aligns across 7 bases. After removal of 5 bases from V and 3 bases from J, the junction contained 6 bases not matched to a gene. The length of the CDR3 is 14 residues. The CDR3 is CASSRQGVDTEAFF. The CDR3 bases are TGTGCCAGCAGTCGACAGGGAGTGGACACTGAAGCTTTCTTT.

This clonotype was seen ten or more times. The genes are TRBV9 and TRBJ2-3; 10 bases line up with TRBD2. Trimming at V came to 0 bases and at J to 0 bases, leaving 4 bases not matched to a gene. The CDR3 loop spans 17 amino acids. Germline V gene data show CDR1 as SGDLS and CDR2 as YYNGEE. In DNA form, the CDR3 reads TGTGCCAGCAGCGTAGTTTCTAGCGGGAGTAGCACAGATACGCAGTATTTT. Amino acid sequence: CASSVVSSGSSTDTQYF.

This clonotype was found many times. The DNA is left out, because the CDR3 cannot be placed on it with certainty; the CDR3 is given as TCRdb lists it. The chain links TRBV11-2 to TRBJ1-2. Per the germline V gene, CDR1 is SGHAT and CDR2 is FQNNGV. The CDR3 is 18 amino acids long, termini counted. CDR3 residues: CASSTILLKPSMATPSKF.

This clonotype was observed many times. The rearrangement links TRBV20-1 to TRBJ1-1, with TRBD1 identical over 11 bases. CDR1 is DFQATT and CDR2 is SNEGSKA in the germline V gene (reference sequence). The CDR3 extends over 15 amino acids. The V gene end was trimmed by 4 bases and the J gene end by 1 base; junction bases not matched to a gene: 5. CDR3 bases: TGCAGTGCTATCGGACAGGGGGCCCAGAACACTGAAGCTTTCTTT. Translation: CSAIGQGAQNTEAFF.

This clonotype was counted at least ten times. V usage is TRBV6-2 or TRBV6-3 and J usage is TRBJ2-1, with D possibly TRBD1 on 6 matching bases. The CDR3 loop spans 18 amino acids. Germline CDR1 reads MNHEY; CDR2 reads SVGEGT. Trimming removed 6 bases from V and 3 bases from J, with 24 bases in between. The CDR3 loop reads CASRRTGKGRGLYNEQFF. Here the CDR3 DNA reads TGTGCCAGCAGACGTACAGGGAAGGGTCGGGGTCTCTACAATGAGCAGTTCTTC.

This clonotype was seen many times. The CDR3 coding sequence is TGCAGTGCTAGAAGCAGCTCGGACATAGAATATGGCTACACCTTC. Its protein is CSARSSSDIEYGYTF. V and J are TRBV20-1 and TRBJ1-2, with D perhaps matching TRBD1 (5 bases). CDR1 DFQATT and CDR2 SNEGSKA come from the germline V gene (reference sequence). This CDR3 has 15 residues. V lost 2 bases to trimming and J lost 5 bases, with 18 bases between them.

This clonotype showed up many times. The gene calls are TRBV12-3 or TRBV12-4 and TRBJ2-3, with 12 bases aligning to TRBD2. The CDR3 runs 17 residues. J lost 4 bases, V lost 6 bases, and 11 bases had no gene match. CDR3 nucleotides: TGTGCCAGCAGACGGGAGTGGACTAGCGGGGATTCAGATACGCAGTATTTT. Translation gives CASRREWTSGDSDTQYF.

This clonotype was counted many times. J is TRBJ1-2 and V is TRBV7-9; 8 bases line up with TRBD1. The CDR3 sequence is 15 residues long. V dropped 1 base and J dropped 2; count of bases not matched to a gene: 3. Per the germline V gene, CDR1 is SEHNR and CDR2 is FQNEAQ (reference sequence). The CDR3 spells CASSLGQGRNYGYTF. The DNA of the CDR3 is TGTGCCAGCAGCTTAGGACAGGGGCGGAACTATGGCTACACCTTC.

This clonotype was counted many times. The V call is TRBV4-2, the J call TRBJ2-1; D is unresolved. V lost 0 bases and J 13 bases, leaving 16 bases between the germline ends. The germline V gene has CDR1 LGHNA and CDR2 YNFKEQ. The CDR3 is 14 residues long. The chain's CDR3 is CASSQDHGKGGQFF. CDR3 nucleotides: TGTGCCAGCAGCCAAGATCACGGAAAGGGCGGTCAGTTCTTC.

This clonotype was seen many times. This chain joins TRBV7-2 and TRBJ1-5; no clear D. There are 15 residues in the CDR3. The V gene lost 3 bases and the J gene lost 0 bases, with 9 bases spanning the gap. CDR1 SGHTA and CDR2 FQGNSA come from the germline V gene. The DNA of the CDR3 is TGTGCCAGCAGCTTGATCGAGAATAGCAATCAGCCCCAGCATTTT. Its protein is CASSLIENSNQPQHF.

The table lists this clonotype with many counts. CDR3 sequence (DNA): TGCAGTGCCCCGGACCGGCGCGTGTTAGATACGCAGTATTTT. Amino acids: CSAPDRRVLDTQYF. The chain couples TRBV20-1 to TRBJ2-3; D remains unclear. The CDR3 is 14 amino acids. V dropped 6 bases and J dropped 5 bases, with 18 bases sitting between them. In germline, CDR1 is DFQATT, CDR2 SNEGSKA (reference sequence).

This chain links TRBV4-3 with TRBJ1-2, with unresolved D. CDR1 and CDR2 from the germline V gene are LGHNA and YSLEER. The CDR3 has 15 residues. Trimming left V 1 base short and J 1 base short, with 10 bases between. CDR3 nucleotide sequence: TGCGCCAGCAGCCAAGGACCGGGGATTAACTATGGCTACACCTTC. This gives the protein CASSQGPGINYGYTF.

This clonotype was seen repeatedly, ten times or more. The rearrangement uses TRBV5-1 and TRBJ2-1; 11 positions agree with TRBD1. Germline trimming cut 3 bases from V and 10 bases from J; bases unmatched to any gene: 6. The CDR3 spans 14 residues. Germline V gene lookup returns CDR1 SGHRS and CDR2 YFSETQ. In DNA form, the CDR3 reads TGCGCCAGCAGCTCGGACAGGGGGCGGAGGGAGCAGTTCTTC. Residues: CASSSDRGRREQFF.

The table lists this clonotype with many counts. The chain recombines TRBV11-2 with TRBJ2-3; TRBD2 matches 11 bases. The germline gives CDR1 SGHAT, CDR2 FQNNGV. Trimming at V came to 5 bases and at J to 2 bases, leaving 6 bases not matched to a gene. This CDR3 spans 16 amino acids. The CDR3 DNA is TGTGCCAGCAGCCCCAGACTAGCGGGGCCCACAGATACGCAGTATTTT. It encodes CASSPRLAGPTDTQYF.

This clonotype was recorded many times. The rearrangement uses TRBV20-1 and TRBJ2-3; possible D gene TRBD2, 6 bases. Trimming took 3 bases from V and 6 from J, leaving 7 bases between them. Germline V gives CDR1 DFQATT, CDR2 SNEGSKA (reference sequence). This CDR3 is 11 amino acids long. CDR3 region: CSAREGDTQYF. CDR3 in DNA: TGCAGTGCTAGGGAGGGGGATACGCAGTATTTT.

This clonotype was seen repeatedly, ten times or more. The rearrangement uses TRBV5-1 and TRBJ2-2; D may be TRBD1 (6 bases). V was pared by 5 bases and J by 0 bases, with 11 bases between. CDR3 length: 15 amino acids. Per the germline V gene, CDR1 is SGHRS and CDR2 is YFSETQ. Written as DNA, the CDR3 is TGCGCCAGCAGGCCCGGGACACCGAACACCGGGGAGCTGTTTTTT. This codes for CASRPGTPNTGELFF.

Of note for this clonotype: It may be a read error: a sequence one base away is much more abundant. The chain carries TRBV6-1 and TRBJ1-5; TRBD1 is a possible D gene (5 bases). In germline, CDR1 is MNHNS, CDR2 SASEGT. The CDR3 loop spans 15 amino acids. The CDR3 DNA reads TGTGCCAGCAGTAGGGGCGGACTGAACAATCAGCGCCAGCATTTT. Protein: CASSRGGLNNQRQHF.

This clonotype was seen only a few times. The gene calls are TRBV6-1 and TRBJ2-7; 11 bases line up with TRBD1. CDR1 and CDR2 (germline): MNHNS, SASEGT. The CDR3 totals 13 residues. The trim removed 8 bases at V and 3 bases at J, leaving 3 bases unmatched. The CDR3 sequence is CASVGTGGYEQYF. CDR3 nucleotides: TGTGCCAGCGTAGGGACAGGGGGCTACGAGCAGTACTTC.

This clonotype was counted ten times or more. J is TRBJ1-5 and V is TRBV18, with D perhaps matching TRBD1 (6 bases). Germline-derived CDR1 and CDR2 are KGHSH and LQKENI. The ends were cut back, 1 base at V and 3 bases at J, with 13 bases in the middle. The CDR3 sequence is 16 residues long. The CDR3 region has the DNA TGTGCCAGCTCACCACGGGGGGCTGGGGACAATCAGCCCCAGCATTTT. The encoded protein is CASSPRGAGDNQPQHF. Looking up the rest from reference TRBV18 and TRBJ1-5 gives the full variable domain: NAGVMQNPRHLVRRRGQEARLRCSPMKGHSHVYWYRQLPEEGLKFMVYLQKENIIDESGMPKERFSAEFPKEGPSILRIQQVVRGDSAAYFCASSPRGAGDNQPQHFGDGTRLSIL.

This clonotype was seen many times. V usage is TRBV20-1 and J usage is TRBJ2-7, with D perhaps TRBD2 (6 bases). V shed 5 bases and J shed 5 bases, with 13 bases lying between them. Germline V gene lookup returns CDR1 DFQATT and CDR2 SNEGSKA (reference sequence). The CDR3 contains 12 residues. In nucleotides, the CDR3 is TGCAGTGCTGGGGACTTACCGAACGAGCAGTACTTC. The encoded protein is CSAGDLPNEQYF.

This clonotype appeared many times. This chain connects TRBV5-5 to TRBJ2-2; the match to TRBD1 covers 9 bases. CDR3 length: 17 residues. V gave up 0 bases and J gave up 4 bases; unmatched junction bases: 7. Looked up from germline, CDR1 is SGHKS and CDR2 is YYEKEE (reference sequence). The CDR3 loop reads CASSLGPGTGSTGELFF. In nucleotides, the CDR3 is TGTGCCAGCAGCTTGGGCCCCGGGACAGGGAGCACCGGGGAGCTGTTTTTT. The whole variable domain, remainder taken from reference TRBV5-5 and TRBJ2-2, is DAGVTQSPTHLIKTRGQQVTLRCSPISGHKSVSWYQQVLGQGPQFIFQYYEKEERGRGNFPDRFSARQFPNYSSELNVNALLLGDSALYLCASSLGPGTGSTGELFFGEGSRLTVL.

This clonotype was counted ten times or more. The CDR3 loop reads CAISSDRGSSYEQYF. The CDR3, as DNA: TGTGCCATCAGTTCAGACAGGGGAAGCTCCTACGAGCAGTACTTC. The chain employs TRBV10-3 and TRBJ2-7, with 8 bases fitting TRBD1. Germline V CDR1 and CDR2: ENHRY, SYGVKD. V lost 5 bases, J lost 0 bases, and 6 bases stayed unmatched. This CDR3 has 15 amino acids.

This clonotype has a count of ten or more. V is TRBV28 and J is TRBJ2-7; D may be TRBD1 or TRBD2 (5 bases each). Trimming left V 5 bases short and J 1 base short, with 9 bases between. Germline V gene data show CDR1 as MDHEN and CDR2 as SYDVKM. The CDR3 extends over 13 amino acids. CDR3: CASSPGRSYEQYF. In DNA form, the CDR3 reads TGTGCCAGCAGTCCGGGACGGTCCTACGAGCAGTACTTC.